Each of the 3 T cell receptor beta chains below was sequenced from the same sample in a study of T cells in narcolepsy (dated by TCRdb to the late 2010s). The library relied on the immunoSEQ multiplex PCR assay. The immuneACCESS repertoire file appears here via TCRdb, limited to in-frame rearrangements. These files lack a portion of the clones; in checked studies, under half of the deficit traces to unresolved V genes, and the cause of the others is not known. The sample yields 20,000 to 30,000 clones; roughly 80% were counted once. The ten most abundant clones make up roughly 0.7% of the sample. The sample consisted of CD45RA- memory CD4+ T cells from PBMCs. In the paper's terms, the cell subset or site label means: memory T cells sorted ex vivo from peripheral blood. These TCRs come from a human donor with narcolepsy.

The chain uses TRBV14 and TRBJ1-4; no reliable D call. The germline V and J ends were trimmed by 4 bases and 8 bases, with 8 bases remaining between them. Germline values: CDR1 SGHDN, CDR2 FVKESK. The CDR3 loop spans 12 amino acids. The CDR3 bases are TGTGCCAGCAGCCGATTAAGGGAAAAACTGTTTTTT. This translates into CASSRLREKLFF.

The rearrangement links TRBV9 to TRBJ1-3; D unresolved. This CDR3 comprises 16 residues. V was cut by 3 bases and J by 0 bases, with 13 bases left in between. The V gene's germline CDR1 is SGDLS and CDR2 YYNGEE. The CDR3 reads CASSAPSLLSGNTIYF. As DNA, the CDR3 is TGTGCCAGCAGCGCCCCCAGTCTTCTCTCTGGAAACACCATATATTTT.

The rearrangement links TRBV6-5 to TRBJ2-1; 9 bases map to TRBD1. CDR1 MNHEY and CDR2 SVGAGI come from the germline V gene. CDR3 length: 15 amino acids. V dropped 2 bases and J dropped 6; count of bases not matched to a gene: 5. As DNA, the CDR3 is TGTGCCAGCAGTTACACCGGGACAGGGTCCAATGAGCAGTTCTTC. Protein: CASSYTGTGSNEQFF.